The text below deals with one T cell receptor beta chain. CD8+ and CD4+ T cells from blood underwent TCR beta sequencing. The CDR3 has 17 residues. Germline-derived CDR1 and CDR2 are LGHDT and YNNKEL (reference sequence). Trimming took 2 bases from V and 7 from J; bases not matched to a gene: 15. With random hexamers, roughly 0.45 to 1 ug RNA was reverse transcribed. TCRdb reprocessed the immunoSEQ multiplex PCR reads with MiXCR, giving one entry per CDR3 protein. The sample contains around 140,000 distinct CDR3 sequences, roughly 94% of which appear only once. The sample is drawn from a study of CD8 T cells in Susac syndrome.

The gene calls are TRBV3-1 and TRBJ2-7, with TRBD1 matching 9 bases. This receptor was obtained from a human donor in good health. The sample was CD4+ T cells from PBMCs. The CDR3 protein is CASSQTVPGTGTEEQYF. The CDR3 DNA reads TGTGCCAGCAGCCAAACAGTACCCGGGACAGGGACAGAAGAGCAGTACTTC.